The rows below give T cell receptor beta chains drawn from one sample of a study of cytomegalovirus exposure and HLA in healthy donors. Repertoires were generated with immunoSEQ multiplex PCR, while TCRdb's copy carries only in-frame clones and drops some. The sample lists 130,000 or so clones, 8% to 9.5% occurring once. The sample consisted of PBMCs. Receptor source: a man between 35 and 55 years old in good health and CMV-seronegative. Each CDR3 is given without its conserved first and last residue. The order of the fields is J gene, V gene, clone size, CDR3 protein. Rows give clone size only sometimes, using once, few, many, or a class for an expanded clone.

j_gene: TRBJ1-1
v_gene: TRBV19
abundance: .
CDR3aa: ASGADEAF

j_gene: TRBJ2-7
v_gene: TRBV2
abundance: few
CDR3aa: ASTGQGSPRQY

j_gene: TRBJ1-3
v_gene: TRBV30
abundance: few
CDR3aa: AWSVMDRGKNTIY

j_gene: TRBJ1-6
v_gene: TRBV19
abundance: .
CDR3aa: ASTLNRVSPLH

j_gene: TRBJ2-2
v_gene: TRBV6-5
abundance: .
CDR3aa: ASRRQGRTGELF

j_gene: TRBJ1-2
v_gene: TRBV6-5
abundance: few
CDR3aa: ASSSRGANYGYT

j_gene: TRBJ1-2
v_gene: TRBV19
abundance: .
CDR3aa: ASSINSGHGYGYT

j_gene: TRBJ2-3
v_gene: TRBV7-2
abundance: .
CDR3aa: ASSSRTLGGTDTQY

j_gene: TRBJ2-5
v_gene: TRBV11-2
abundance: few
CDR3aa: ASSLGPYRPSQY

j_gene: TRBJ2-1
v_gene: TRBV2
abundance: .
CDR3aa: ASSEGQGLPAEQF

j_gene: TRBJ1-6
v_gene: TRBV11-2
abundance: .
CDR3aa: ASSWGQYNSPLH

j_gene: TRBJ2-7
v_gene: TRBV12-2
abundance: .
CDR3aa: ATQEGYSYEQY

j_gene: TRBJ1-1
v_gene: TRBV5-4
abundance: .
CDR3aa: ASSLGLLNTEAF

j_gene: TRBJ2-7
v_gene: TRBV15
abundance: few
CDR3aa: ATSRDPPGTGYEQY

j_gene: TRBJ1-2
v_gene: TRBV28
abundance: few
CDR3aa: ASSHLNIDRNYGYT

j_gene: TRBJ1-5
v_gene: TRBV28
abundance: .
CDR3aa: ASRRTFNSNQPQH

j_gene: TRBJ2-3
v_gene: TRBV7-9
abundance: .
CDR3aa: ASSRDSHTQY

j_gene: TRBJ1-3
v_gene: TRBV2
abundance: .
CDR3aa: ASTLGGARGNTIY

j_gene: TRBJ1-1
v_gene: TRBV2
abundance: few
CDR3aa: ASSELRGKFEAF

j_gene: TRBJ2-1
v_gene: TRBV27
abundance: .
CDR3aa: ASSVRLAGASYNEQF

j_gene: TRBJ1-4
v_gene: TRBV4-1
abundance: few
CDR3aa: ASSQVTGGMDEKLF

j_gene: TRBJ2-7
v_gene: TRBV27
abundance: few
CDR3aa: ASSFGRDSYEQY

j_gene: TRBJ1-5
v_gene: TRBV29-1
abundance: .
CDR3aa: SVVDGSLNQPQH

j_gene: TRBJ2-5
v_gene: TRBV4-2
abundance: few
CDR3aa: ASSPAGGGETQY

j_gene: TRBJ1-6
v_gene: TRBV6-1
abundance: few
CDR3aa: ASSEASGHSPLH

j_gene: TRBJ1-1
v_gene: TRBV23-1
abundance: few
CDR3aa: ASSQSGQTMNTEAF

j_gene: TRBJ1-6
v_gene: TRBV5-1
abundance: few
CDR3aa: ASSLEAGDSPLH